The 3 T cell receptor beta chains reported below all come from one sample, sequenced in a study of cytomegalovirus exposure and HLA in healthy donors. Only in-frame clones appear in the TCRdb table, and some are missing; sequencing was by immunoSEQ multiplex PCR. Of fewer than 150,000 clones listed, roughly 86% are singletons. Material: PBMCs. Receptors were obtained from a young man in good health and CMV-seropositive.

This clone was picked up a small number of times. The CDR3 region is CASSPPGTGVEKLFF. DNA for the CDR3: TGTGCCAGCAGCCCCCCCGGGACAGGGGTTGAAAAACTGTTTTTT. J is TRBJ1-4 and V is TRBV7-9, with TRBD1 matching 10 bases. The CDR3 runs to 15 residues. The junction had 7 bases not matched to a gene; V was cut back by 5 bases and J by 7 bases. Germline-derived CDR1 and CDR2 are SEHNR and FQNEAQ (reference sequence).

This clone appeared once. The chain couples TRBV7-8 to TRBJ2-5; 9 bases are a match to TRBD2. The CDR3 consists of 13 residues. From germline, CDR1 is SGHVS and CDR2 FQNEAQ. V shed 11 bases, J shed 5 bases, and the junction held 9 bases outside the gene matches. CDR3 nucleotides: TGTGCCGTTCCTGGACTAGCGTTGGAGACCCAGTACTTC. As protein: CAVPGLALETQYF.

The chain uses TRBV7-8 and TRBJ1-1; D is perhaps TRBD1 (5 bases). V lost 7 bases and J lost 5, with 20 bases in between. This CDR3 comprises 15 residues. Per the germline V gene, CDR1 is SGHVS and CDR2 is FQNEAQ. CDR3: CASNKGLGRSTEAFF. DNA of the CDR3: TGTGCCAGCAACAAAGGATTGGGGCGTTCAACTGAAGCTTTCTTT. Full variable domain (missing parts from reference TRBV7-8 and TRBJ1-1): GAGVSQSPRYKVAKRGQDVALRCDPISGHVSLFWYQQALGQGPEFLTYFQNEAQLDKSGLPSDRFFAERPEGSVSTLKIQRTQQEDSAVYLCASNKGLGRSTEAFFGQGTRLTVV.